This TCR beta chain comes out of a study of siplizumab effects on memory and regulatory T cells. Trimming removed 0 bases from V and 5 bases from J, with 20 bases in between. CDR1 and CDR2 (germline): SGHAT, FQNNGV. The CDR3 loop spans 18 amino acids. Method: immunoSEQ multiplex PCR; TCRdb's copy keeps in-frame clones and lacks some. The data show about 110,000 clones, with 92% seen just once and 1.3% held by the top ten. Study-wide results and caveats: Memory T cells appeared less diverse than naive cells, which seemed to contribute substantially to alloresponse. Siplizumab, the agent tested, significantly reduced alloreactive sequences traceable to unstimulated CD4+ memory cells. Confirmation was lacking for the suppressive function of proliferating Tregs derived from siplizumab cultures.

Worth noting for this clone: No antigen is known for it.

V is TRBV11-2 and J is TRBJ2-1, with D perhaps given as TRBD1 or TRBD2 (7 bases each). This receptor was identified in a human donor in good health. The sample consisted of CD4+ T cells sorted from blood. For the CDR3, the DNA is TGTGCCAGCAGCTTAGATCGGAGGTGGCAGGGGGGGAACAATGAGCAGTTCTTC. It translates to CASSLDRRWQGGNNEQFF. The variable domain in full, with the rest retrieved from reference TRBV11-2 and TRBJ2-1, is EAGVAQSPRYKIIEKRQSVAFWCNPISGHATLYWYQQILGQGPKLLIQFQNNGVVDDSQLPKDRFSAERLKGVDSTLKIQPAKLEDSAVYLCASSLDRRWQGGNNEQFFGPGTRLTVL.